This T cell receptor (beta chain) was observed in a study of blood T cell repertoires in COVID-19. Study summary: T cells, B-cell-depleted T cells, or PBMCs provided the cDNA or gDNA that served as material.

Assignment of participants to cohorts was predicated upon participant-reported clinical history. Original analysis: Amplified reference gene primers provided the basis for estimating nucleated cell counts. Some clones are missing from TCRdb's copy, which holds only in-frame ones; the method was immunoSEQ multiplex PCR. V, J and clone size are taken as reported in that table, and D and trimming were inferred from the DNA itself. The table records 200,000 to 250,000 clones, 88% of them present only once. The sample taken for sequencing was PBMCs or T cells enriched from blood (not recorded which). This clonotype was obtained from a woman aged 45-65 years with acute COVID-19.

CDR3 residues: CASSSRLQGGNTEAFF. CDR3 nucleotide sequence: TGTGCCAGCAGTTCACGCCTACAGGGTGGGAACACTGAAGCTTTCTTT. This chain uses TRBV27 with TRBJ1-1; perhaps TRBD1 as D (6 bases). This CDR3 is built from 16 residues. The germline CDR1 and CDR2 sequences are MNHEY and SMNVEV (reference sequence). Trimming took off 4 bases at V and 1 base at J, with 16 bases between the two ends.